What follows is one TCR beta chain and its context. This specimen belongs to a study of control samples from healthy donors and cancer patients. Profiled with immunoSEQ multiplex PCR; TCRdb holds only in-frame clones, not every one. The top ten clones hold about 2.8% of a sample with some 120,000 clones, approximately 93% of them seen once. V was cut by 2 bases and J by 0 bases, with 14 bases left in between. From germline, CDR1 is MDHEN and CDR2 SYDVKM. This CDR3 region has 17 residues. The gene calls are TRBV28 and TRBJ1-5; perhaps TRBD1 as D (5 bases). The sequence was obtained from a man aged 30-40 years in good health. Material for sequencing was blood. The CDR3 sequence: CASSLAGLIYSNQPQHF. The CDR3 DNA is TGTGCCAGCAGTTTAGCAGGGCTGATTTATAGCAATCAGCCCCAGCATTTT.